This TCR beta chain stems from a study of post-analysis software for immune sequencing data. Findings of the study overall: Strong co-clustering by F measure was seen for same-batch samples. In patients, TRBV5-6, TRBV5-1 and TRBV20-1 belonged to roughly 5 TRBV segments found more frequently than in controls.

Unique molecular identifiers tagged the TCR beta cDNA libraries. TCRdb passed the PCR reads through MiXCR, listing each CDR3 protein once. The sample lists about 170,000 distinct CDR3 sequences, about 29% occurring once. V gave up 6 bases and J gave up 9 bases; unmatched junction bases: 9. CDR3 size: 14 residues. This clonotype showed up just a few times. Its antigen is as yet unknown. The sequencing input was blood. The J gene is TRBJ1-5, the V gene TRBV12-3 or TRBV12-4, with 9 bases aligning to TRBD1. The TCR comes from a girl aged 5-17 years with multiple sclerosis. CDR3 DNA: TGTGCCAGCAGCCCAGGACAGGGGAGTCGGCCCCAGCATTTT. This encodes CASSPGQGSRPQHF.